These 19 T cell receptor beta chains came from one sample sequenced in a study of T cell changes during pregnancy in multiple sclerosis. Here immunoSEQ multiplex PCR was the method, and the copy in TCRdb shows in-frame clones only, minus some. The sample lists approximately 58,000 clones; about nine tenths were seen once. Sequences were derived from peripheral blood, sampled in the second trimester of pregnancy. The receptors stem from a female donor in good health, enrolled as a control in a pregnancy study.

The chain joins TRBV30 to TRBJ1-5; unclear D gene. V lost 2 bases and J 11 bases, leaving 13 bases between the germline ends. CDR3 length: 12 amino acids. CDR1 and CDR2 from the germline V gene are GTSNPN and SVGIG (reference sequence). CDR3 sequence (DNA): TGTGCCTGGAGTCCGGACTCCGGTACCCAGCATTTT. Residues: CAWSPDSGTQHF.

The CDR3 coding sequence is TGTGCTAGTGGTTTGGTACTTGCGGGCTTGAACACTGAAGCTTTCTTT. Its protein product is CASGLVLAGLNTEAFF. The V and J genes are TRBV12-5 and TRBJ1-1; D remains unclear. Germline loops: CDR1 LGHNT, CDR2 FRNRAP. The CDR3 is made up of 16 amino acids. Between the trimmed V and J ends, which lost 0 bases and 0 bases, there was a span of 11 bases.

This chain connects TRBV27 to TRBJ1-1; maybe TRBD1 (6 bases). Germline CDR1 and CDR2: MNHEY and SMNVEV (reference sequence). CDR3 size: 15 residues. Trimming shortened V by 4 bases and J by 10 bases, and 22 bases separated the two germline ends. The CDR3 protein is CASSWAGQGSSRAFF. The CDR3, as DNA: TGTGCCAGCAGTTGGGCGGGCCAGGGGAGTTCTCGAGCTTTCTTT.

The rearrangement uses TRBV7-8 and TRBJ2-7, with D possibly TRBD2 on 5 matching bases. Per the germline V gene, CDR1 is SGHVS and CDR2 is FQNEAQ. V was shortened by 5 bases and J by 0 bases, with 11 bases between the two germline ends. The CDR3 totals 14 residues. CDR3 nucleotides: TGTGCCAGCAGCGCGGGCACGAGCTCCTACGAGCAGTACTTC. It encodes CASSAGTSSYEQYF. The variable domain in full, completed from reference TRBV7-8 and TRBJ2-7, reads GAGVSQSPRYKVAKRGQDVALRCDPISGHVSLFWYQQALGQGPEFLTYFQNEAQLDKSGLPSDRFFAERPEGSVSTLKIQRTQQEDSAVYLCASSAGTSSYEQYFGPGTRLTVT.

This clone was seen just once. V usage is TRBV5-1 and J usage is TRBJ2-2, with 8 positions matching TRBD2. This CDR3 has 15 amino acids. V gave up 6 bases and J gave up 0 bases; unmatched junction bases: 4. Germline assignment: CDR1 SGHRS and CDR2 YFSETQ. The CDR3 here is CASNGGESNTGELFF. CDR3 bases: TGCGCCAGCAACGGGGGGGAATCGAACACCGGGGAGCTGTTTTTT.

The chain combines TRBV11-2 with TRBJ2-7; TRBD2 agrees at 10 bases. Germline-derived CDR1 and CDR2 are SGHAT and FQNNGV. The CDR3 has 17 residues. V shed 5 bases and J 0 bases; nucleotides not matched to a gene: 10. The DNA for the CDR3 is TGTGCCAGCAGCCCGGGTAGCGGGGGGCCCAGCTCCTACGAGCAGTACTTC. This translates into CASSPGSGGPSSYEQYF.

The rearrangement uses TRBV4-2 and TRBJ2-3; 8 bases line up with TRBD2. Losses at the gene ends were 6 bases for V and 2 bases for J; bases not matched to a gene: 19. The length of the CDR3 is 19 residues. The V gene's germline CDR1 is LGHNA and CDR2 YNFKEQ. CDR3 sequence reads: CASSHLSRGGTKPTDTQYF. The CDR3 region has the DNA TGTGCCAGCAGTCACCTCTCCCGGGGGGGGACCAAACCCACAGATACGCAGTATTTT.

The rearrangement joins TRBV7-9 to TRBJ1-2; D is uncertain. The V gene lost 5 bases and the J gene lost 5 bases, with 15 bases spanning the gap. Germline V lookup: CDR1 SEHNR, CDR2 FQNEAQ (reference sequence). This CDR3 spans 14 amino acids. The CDR3 reads CASSPPAAAYGYTF. The CDR3 DNA sequence: TGTGCCAGCAGCCCTCCGGCGGCCGCGTATGGCTACACCTTC.

The rearrangement links TRBV5-1 to TRBJ2-7, with 7 bases identical to TRBD1. This CDR3 has 11 residues. CDR1 and CDR2 from the germline V gene are SGHRS and YFSETQ. V lost 7 bases and J lost 3; bases outside the gene matches: 1. The CDR3 is CASRDSYEQYF. The DNA of the CDR3 is TGCGCCAGCCGGGACAGCTACGAGCAGTACTTC.

The rearrangement uses TRBV27 and TRBJ2-1; a weak D match, TRBD1 (5 bases). Germline CDR1 and CDR2: MNHEY and SMNVEV (reference sequence). The CDR3 is 13 amino acids. V was pared by 5 bases and J by 2 bases, with 7 bases between. The CDR3 here is CASSQGPYNEQFF. The CDR3, as DNA: TGTGCCAGCAGTCAGGGCCCCTACAATGAGCAGTTCTTC.

The chain recombines TRBV5-1 with TRBJ1-1, with D possibly matching TRBD1 (5 bases). This CDR3 region has 11 residues. Trimming cost V 4 bases and J 11 bases, with 12 bases left between them. CDR1 and CDR2 (germline): SGHRS, YFSETQ. The CDR3 bases are TGCGCCAGCAGCATTGACAGTGAGGCTTTCTTT. Residues: CASSIDSEAFF.

This rearrangement joins TRBV14 to TRBJ2-5; D might be TRBD2 (5 bases). Germline loops: CDR1 SGHDN, CDR2 FVKESK. This CDR3 spans 13 amino acids. V shed 4 bases and J shed 1 base, with 7 bases lying between them. The CDR3: CASSLEVQETQYF. The CDR3 DNA reads as TGTGCCAGCAGCCTGGAGGTCCAAGAGACCCAGTACTTC. Filled out from reference TRBV14 and TRBJ2-5, the complete variable domain reads EAGVTQFPSHSVIEKGQTVTLRCDPISGHDNLYWYRRVMGKEIKFLLHFVKESKQDESGMPNNRFLAERTGGTYSTLKVQPAELEDSGVYFCASSLEVQETQYFGPGTRLLVL.

V gene TRBV4-1 combines with J gene TRBJ2-1, with TRBD2 matching over 7 bases. CDR3 length: 12 residues. Trimming cost V 1 base and J 10 bases; bases outside gene matches: 1. Germline-derived CDR1 and CDR2 are MGHRA and YSYEKL. Here the CDR3 reads CASSQAGGEQFF. In DNA, the CDR3 is TGCGCCAGCAGCCAAGCGGGGGGAGAGCAGTTCTTC.

CDR3 in amino acids: CASSYAGTGGYEQYF. As DNA, the CDR3 is TGTGCCAGCAGTTACGCCGGGACAGGGGGGTACGAGCAGTACTTC. The chain employs TRBV6-6 and TRBJ2-7; TRBD1 aligns across 11 bases. V gave up 2 bases and J gave up 4 bases; unmatched junction bases: 4. CDR3 size: 15 residues. Germline assignment: CDR1 MNHNY and CDR2 SVGAGI (reference sequence).

The count of this clone is one. The chain is built from TRBV27 and TRBJ2-4; 10 bases are a match to TRBD2. Germline CDR1 and CDR2: MNHEY and SMNVEV (reference sequence). The CDR3 runs 17 residues. V was pared by 3 bases and J by 9 bases, with 14 bases of the junction left unmatched. CDR3 sequence reads: CASSFPPKREGLGIQYF. CDR3 sequence (DNA): TGTGCCAGCAGTTTCCCCCCAAAGCGGGAGGGCCTAGGCATTCAGTACTTC.

J is TRBJ1-1 and V is TRBV7-3; 8 bases align to TRBD1. The V and J ends lost 1 base and 0 bases, in that order; junction bases with no gene match: 10. Germline V gene lookup returns CDR1 SGHTA and CDR2 FQGTGA. This CDR3 is 18 amino acids long. The CDR3 region has the DNA TGTGCCAGCAGCTTAAGGCAGGGGGCGGGCAAAATGAACACTGAAGCTTTCTTT. It yields the protein CASSLRQGAGKMNTEAFF. Full variable domain (missing parts from reference TRBV7-3 and TRBJ1-1): GAGVSQTPSNKVTEKGKYVELRCDPISGHTALYWYRQSLGQGPEFLIYFQGTGAADDSGLPNDRFFAVRPEGSVSTLKIQRTERGDSAVYLCASSLRQGAGKMNTEAFFGQGTRLTVV.

The rearrangement links TRBV7-9 to TRBJ1-5, with a tentative D call TRBD1 (5 bases). Germline V gene sequence: CDR1 SEHNR, CDR2 FQNEAQ (reference sequence). V lost 0 bases and J lost 0, with 18 bases in between. This CDR3 has 19 amino acids. The CDR3 DNA sequence: TGTGCCAGCAGCTTAGCGGTCCGCGGGGCCCCATATAGCAATCAGCCCCAGCATTTT. Its protein is CASSLAVRGAPYSNQPQHF.

This clone was detected only once. J is TRBJ2-1 and V is TRBV18, with 8 bases aligning to TRBD2. J lost 7 bases, V lost 0 bases, and 5 bases had no gene match. CDR3 size: 15 residues. Germline CDR1 reads KGHSH; CDR2 reads LQKENI. CDR3 sequence (DNA): TGTGCCAGCTCACCACCCAGCGGGAGTAAGAATGAGCAGTTCTTC. It translates to CASSPPSGSKNEQFF.

The CDR3 DNA reads as TGCAGCGTTGGGACAGGGGGCGCGGAGGGCTACACCTTC. Amino acid sequence: CSVGTGGAEGYTF. This chain joins TRBV29-1 and TRBJ1-2, with 11 bases aligning to TRBD1. From germline, CDR1 is SQVTM and CDR2 ANQGSEA. V gave up 4 bases and J gave up 8 bases; unmatched junction bases: 6. CDR3 size: 13 residues. The variable domain in full, with the rest retrieved from reference TRBV29-1 and TRBJ1-2, is SAVISQKPSRDICQRGTSLTIQCQVDSQVTMMFWYRQQPGQSLTLIATANQGSEATYESGFVIDKFPISRPNLTFSTLTVSNMSPEDSSIYLCSVGTGGAEGYTFGSGTRLTVV.